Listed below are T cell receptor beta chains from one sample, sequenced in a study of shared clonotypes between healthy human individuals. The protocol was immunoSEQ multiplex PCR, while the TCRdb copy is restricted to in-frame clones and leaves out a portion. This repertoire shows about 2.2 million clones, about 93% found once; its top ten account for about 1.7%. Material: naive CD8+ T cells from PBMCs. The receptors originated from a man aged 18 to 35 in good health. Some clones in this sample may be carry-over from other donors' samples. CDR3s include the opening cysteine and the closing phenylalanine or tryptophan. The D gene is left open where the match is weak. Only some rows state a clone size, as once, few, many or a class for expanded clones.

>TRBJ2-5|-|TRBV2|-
TGTGCCTCAGGCGGGCAGGAAGAGACCCAGTACTTC
CASGGQEETQYF
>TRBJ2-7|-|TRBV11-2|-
TGTGCCAGCAGCTTAGATAGGAGGGCTAGCCACGAGCAGTACTTC
CASSLDRRASHEQYF
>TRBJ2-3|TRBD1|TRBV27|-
TGTGCCAGCAGCTTATCAACCGGGACAGGCACAGATACGCAGTATTTT
CASSLSTGTGTDTQYF
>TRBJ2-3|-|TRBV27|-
TGTGCCAGCAGTTTTGTCGGGTTCACAGATACGCAGTATTTT
CASSFVGFTDTQYF
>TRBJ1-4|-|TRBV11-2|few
TGTGCCAGCAGCTTAGATCGGAGGAAACTGTTTTTT
CASSLDRRKLFF
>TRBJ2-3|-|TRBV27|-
TGTGCCAGCAGCCACGGTCTAGGGGCCACAGATACGCAGTATTTT
CASSHGLGATDTQYF
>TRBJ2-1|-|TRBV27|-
TGTGCCAGCAGCCCCTTTGGTTGGGATGAGCAGTTCTTC
CASSPFGWDEQFF
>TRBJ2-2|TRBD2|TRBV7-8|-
TGTGCCAGCAGCTTATTCTCGGGACTAGCGCCCGGGGAGCTGTTTTTT
CASSLFSGLAPGELFF
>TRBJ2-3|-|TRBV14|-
TGTGCCAGCAGCCAAGGGGGCACAGATACGCAGTATTTT
CASSQGGTDTQYF
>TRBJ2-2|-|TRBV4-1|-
TGCGCCAGCAGCCAAGAAGGAGGGGTGGGCACCGGGGAGCTGTTTTTT
CASSQEGGVGTGELFF
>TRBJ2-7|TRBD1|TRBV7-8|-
TGTGCCAGCAGCTTAGCGCTGGGACAGGGGGCGTCTTACGAGCAGTACTTC
CASSLALGQGASYEQYF
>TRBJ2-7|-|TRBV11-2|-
TGTGCCAGCAGCTTAGGTGGGAAACCTGGGCAGTACTTC
CASSLGGKPGQYF
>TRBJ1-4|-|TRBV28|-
TGTGCCAGCAGTTTAGGACCCACAAGGGATGAAAAACTGTTTTTT
CASSLGPTRDEKLFF
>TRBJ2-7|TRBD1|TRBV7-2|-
TGTGCCAGCAGCTTGAACAGGGGCTACGAGCAGTACTTC
CASSLNRGYEQYF
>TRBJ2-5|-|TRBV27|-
TGTGCGGTGCGGGACTTCCAAGAGACCCAGTACTTC
CAVRDFQETQYF
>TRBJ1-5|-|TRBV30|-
TGTGCCTGGAGTGTAGAGGGGAGACAGCCCCAGCATTTT
CAWSVEGRQPQHF
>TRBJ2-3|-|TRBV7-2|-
TGTGCCAGCAGCTTATACGGACGGACTATAGGCACAGATACGCAGTATTTT
CASSLYGRTIGTDTQYF
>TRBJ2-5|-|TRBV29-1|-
TGCAGCGTTGGGCTAGCAGGGCACCAGTACTTC
CSVGLAGHQYF
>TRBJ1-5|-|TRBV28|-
TGTGCCAGCAGTTTGGGGGCGTACGGGCATCAGCCCCAGCATTTT
CASSLGAYGHQPQHF
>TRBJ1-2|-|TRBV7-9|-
TGTGCCAGCGGCGTAACGAGAGGGGATGGCTACACCTTC
CASGVTRGDGYTF
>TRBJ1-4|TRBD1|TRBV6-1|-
TGTGCCAGCTACGGACAGGGGGCGATGGACGAAAAACTGTTTTTT
CASYGQGAMDEKLFF
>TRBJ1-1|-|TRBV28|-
TGTGCCAGCAGTCCCTCCCTCGACACTGAAGCTTTCTTT
CASSPSLDTEAFF
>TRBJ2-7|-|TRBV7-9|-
TGTGCCAGCAGCCTTAGCCAGACCTACGAGCAGTACTTC
CASSLSQTYEQYF
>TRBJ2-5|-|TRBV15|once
TGTGCCACCAGCAGAGAGGCAGAGTTGCAAGAGACCCAGTACTTC
CATSREAELQETQYF
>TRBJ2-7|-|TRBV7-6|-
TGTGCCAGCAGCACGAAACCCGCCCGGGGGTACGAGCAGTACTTC
CASSTKPARGYEQYF
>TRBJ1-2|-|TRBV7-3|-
TGTGCCAGCAGCTTAACTTCTCTGCCGGTAGGGGATTATGGCTACACCTTC
CASSLTSLPVGDYGYTF
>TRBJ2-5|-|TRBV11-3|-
TGTGCCAGCAGCTCTTTTGCGGGCCCCCAAGAGACCCAGTACTTC
CASSSFAGPQETQYF
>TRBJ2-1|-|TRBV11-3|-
TGTGCCAGCAGCTTCGTCGCAGGCGAGCAGTTCTTC
CASSFVAGEQFF
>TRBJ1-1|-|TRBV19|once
TGTGCCAGCAAATCGACCCGGGGGGCTGAAGCTTTCTTT
CASKSTRGAEAFF
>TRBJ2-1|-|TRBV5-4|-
TGTGCCAGCAGCTTGAGGGGGGGTGAGCAGTTCTTC
CASSLRGGEQFF